These 10 T cell receptor beta chains originate from one sample sequenced in a study of blood T cells in healthy people across ages. Together with a sample-barcoded 5' primer, a J-beta primer mix was included in a second PCR lasting about 6 to 12 cycles. A single record per CDR3 protein comes from TCRdb applying MiXCR to the 5' RACE reads. The data hold about 830,000 distinct CDR3 sequences, with less than 80% observed a single time. The sequencing input was blood. Receptors were obtained from a man aged 25-45 years in good health.

The chain links TRBV6-4 to TRBJ2-1; 11 bases align to TRBD2. The V gene's germline CDR1 is MRHNA and CDR2 SNTAGT. The CDR3 runs 15 residues. Germline trimming cut 5 bases from V and 9 bases from J; bases unmatched to any gene: 9. Written as DNA, the CDR3 is TGTGCCAGCAGTCTGGGACTAGCGGCGACTGGTGAGCAGTTCTTC. This sequence encodes CASSLGLAATGEQFF.

The gene calls are TRBV7-2 and TRBJ1-4, with 9 bases fitting TRBD1. V lost 4 bases, J lost 2 bases, and 8 bases stayed unmatched. CDR1 is SGHTA, CDR2 FQGNSA, per germline. The CDR3 extends over 17 amino acids. DNA for the CDR3: TGTGCCAGCAGCTCCTTTACAGGGGGCAGGACTAATGAAAAACTGTTTTTT. Protein: CASSSFTGGRTNEKLFF.

This rearrangement joins TRBV7-9 to TRBJ1-4; the D is unclear. The CDR3 extends over 13 amino acids. Germline CDR1 and CDR2: SEHNR and FQNEAQ (reference sequence). Between the trimmed V and J ends, which lost 3 bases and 8 bases, there was a span of 10 bases. The CDR3 coding sequence is TGTGCCAGCAGCTTGTATCAGGCGGAAAAACTGTTTTTT. Translated, it gives CASSLYQAEKLFF. Supplemented by reference TRBV7-9 and TRBJ1-4, the full variable domain reads DTGVSQNPRHKITKRGQNVTFRCDPISEHNRLYWYRQTLGQGPEFLTYFQNEAQLEKSRLLSDRFSAERPKGSFSTLEIQRTEQGDSAMYLCASSLYQAEKLFFGSGTQLSVL.

This clonotype was observed a few times. The chain couples TRBV20-1 to TRBJ2-3; 12 nucleotides align to TRBD2. Trimming removed 0 bases from V and 2 bases from J; junction bases left unmatched: 21. The germline V gene has CDR1 DFQATT and CDR2 SNEGSKA (reference sequence). The CDR3 totals 22 residues. CDR3 sequence: CSARDLVARLAGVIPNTDTQYF. As DNA, the CDR3 is TGCAGTGCTAGAGACCTTGTAGCCCGACTAGCGGGGGTGATACCCAACACAGATACGCAGTATTTT.

The V gene is TRBV20-1, the J gene TRBJ2-7; TRBD2 is a possible D gene (6 bases). V gave up 1 base and J gave up 3 bases, with 10 bases separating them. The V gene's germline CDR1 is DFQATT and CDR2 SNEGSKA (reference sequence). The CDR3 contains 13 residues. CDR3 sequence (DNA): TGCAGTGCTAGAGCGGGAGCCAACTACGAGCAGTACTTC. This gives the protein CSARAGANYEQYF.

The chain is built from TRBV28 and TRBJ2-3, with 14 bases aligning to TRBD2. J gave up 1 base and V 6 bases, and 12 bases lay outside the gene matches. The CDR3 totals 19 residues. The V gene's germline CDR1 is MDHEN and CDR2 SYDVKM. The CDR3 region is CASSKRQGLAGGGTDTQYF. The CDR3 DNA follows: TGTGCCAGCAGCAAGCGACAAGGACTAGCGGGGGGAGGCACAGATACGCAGTATTTT.

This CDR3 is CASSQDEPGRGLSYEQYF. The CDR3 region has the DNA TGCGCCAGCAGCCAAGATGAGCCCGGGCGGGGCCTCTCCTACGAGCAGTACTTC. The chain recombines TRBV4-3 with TRBJ2-7; D perhaps matches TRBD2 (6 bases). CDR3 length equals 18 residues. Looked up from germline, CDR1 is LGHNA and CDR2 is YSLEER. With 0 bases removed from V and 0 bases from J, the gap between germline ends came to 18 bases.

The chain carries TRBV9 and TRBJ2-7; D possibly uses TRBD1 or TRBD2 (7 bases each). The J call may be in error: the DNA end matches TRBJ2-5 better. This CDR3 contains 15 residues. The germline V gene encodes CDR1 SGDLS and CDR2 YYNGEE. CDR3 in amino acids: CASTPGGGTAETQYF. CDR3 DNA: TGTGCCAGCACCCCAGGGGGAGGGACCGCGGAGACCCAGTACTTC.

This sequence joins TRBV2 and TRBJ2-6, with no clear D. Trimming pared 7 bases from V and 0 bases from J, leaving 7 bases between. In germline, CDR1 is SNHLY, CDR2 FYNNEI. The CDR3 runs to 14 residues. The CDR3 reads CASTGPSGANVLTF. The CDR3 bases are TGTGCCAGCACCGGACCCTCTGGGGCCAACGTCCTGACTTTC.

To note about this clonotype: At one boundary the junction diverges from the germline segment, which might be a read error. The rearrangement joins TRBV7-7 to TRBJ1-4, with TRBD1 as a possible D gene (5 bases). The germline V gene has CDR1 SSHAT and CDR2 FNYEAQ (reference sequence). The CDR3 runs 13 residues. The CDR3 region has the DNA TGTGCTAGCAGCTCGGGGGGAGGTGAAAAACTGTTTTTT. This encodes CASSSGGGEKLFF.